This T cell receptor beta chain derives from a study of blood T cell repertoires in COVID-19. As for the study in general: Sites across the United States, Italy and Spain contributed samples from acute and convalescent COVID-19. PBMCs, B-cell-depleted T cells, or T cells were the source of the cDNA or gDNA that made up the material.

In the original analysis: How many nucleated cells were present was estimated from reference gene primer amplification. The assay was immunoSEQ multiplex PCR, and TCRdb's table has in-frame clones only and misses some. That table furnishes V, J and clone size, whereas the DNA furnished D and trimming. The sample lists around 79,000 clones; 83% were seen once. The sequence was collected from a woman in her sixties or seventies with acute or convalescent COVID-19. The sequenced material came from peripheral blood.

The chain's CDR3 is CASSPWTGKNTGELFF. CDR3 DNA: TGTGCCAGCAGCCCATGGACAGGCAAGAACACCGGGGAGCTGTTTTTT. The rearrangement uses TRBV7-2 and TRBJ2-2; 7 nucleotides match TRBD1. The trim removed 5 bases at V and 1 base at J, leaving 7 bases unmatched. The CDR3 covers 16 residues. From germline, CDR1 is SGHTA and CDR2 FQGNSA.